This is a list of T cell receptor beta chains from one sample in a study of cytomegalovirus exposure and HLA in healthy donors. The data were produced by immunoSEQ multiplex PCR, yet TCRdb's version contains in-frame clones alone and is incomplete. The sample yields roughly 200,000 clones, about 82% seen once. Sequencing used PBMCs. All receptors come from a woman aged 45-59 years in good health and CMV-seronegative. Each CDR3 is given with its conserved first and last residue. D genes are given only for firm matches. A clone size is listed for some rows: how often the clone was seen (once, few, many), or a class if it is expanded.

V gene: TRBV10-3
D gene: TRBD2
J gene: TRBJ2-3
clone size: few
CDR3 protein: CAISFLAGEGTDTQYF
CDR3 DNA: TGTGCCATCAGCTTCCTAGCGGGAGAGGGCACAGATACGCAGTATTTT

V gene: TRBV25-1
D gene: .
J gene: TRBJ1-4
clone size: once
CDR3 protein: CASSESGSYQTRLFF
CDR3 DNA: TGTGCCAGCAGTGAATCAGGGTCATACCAAACGAGACTGTTTTTT

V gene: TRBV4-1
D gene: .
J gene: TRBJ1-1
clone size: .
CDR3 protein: CASSQTAPNTEAFF
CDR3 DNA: TGCGCCAGCAGCCAGACAGCCCCAAACACTGAAGCTTTCTTT

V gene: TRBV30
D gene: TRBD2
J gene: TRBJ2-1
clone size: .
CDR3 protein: CAWRPIPGLADEQFF
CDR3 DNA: TGTGCCTGGAGGCCGATCCCGGGACTAGCGGATGAGCAGTTCTTC

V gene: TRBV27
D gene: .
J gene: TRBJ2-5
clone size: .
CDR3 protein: CASSSSVTQYF
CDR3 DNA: TGTGCCAGCAGTTCATCCGTGACCCAGTACTTC

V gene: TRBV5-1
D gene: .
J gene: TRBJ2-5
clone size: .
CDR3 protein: CASSPGHVETQYF
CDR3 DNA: TGCGCCAGCAGTCCAGGGCACGTGGAGACCCAGTACTTC

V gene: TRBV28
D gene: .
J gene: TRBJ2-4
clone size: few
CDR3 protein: CATAPARQGRGNIQYF
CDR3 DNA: TGTGCCACCGCACCGGCCCGACAGGGGAGGGGGAACATTCAGTACTTC

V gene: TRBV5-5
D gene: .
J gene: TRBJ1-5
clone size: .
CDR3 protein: CASSASGNQPQHF
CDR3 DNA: TGTGCCAGCAGCGCTTCAGGGAATCAGCCCCAGCATTTT

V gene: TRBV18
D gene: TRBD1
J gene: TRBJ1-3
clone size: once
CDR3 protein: CASSPQGTGSLSSGNTIYF
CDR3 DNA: TGTGCCAGCTCACCTCAAGGGACAGGGTCCTTGAGCTCTGGAAACACCATATATTTT

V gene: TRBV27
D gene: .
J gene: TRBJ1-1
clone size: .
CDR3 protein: CASSLSTVHTEAFF
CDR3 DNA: TGTGCCAGCAGTTTATCCACAGTACACACTGAAGCTTTCTTT

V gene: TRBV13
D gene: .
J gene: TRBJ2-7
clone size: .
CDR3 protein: CASSSDKYEQYF
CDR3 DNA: TGTGCCAGCAGTTCCGACAAGTACGAGCAGTACTTC

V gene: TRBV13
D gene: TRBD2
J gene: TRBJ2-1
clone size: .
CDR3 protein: CASSFSGLAVEQFF
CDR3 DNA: TGTGCCAGCAGCTTCTCCGGACTAGCGGTTGAGCAGTTCTTC

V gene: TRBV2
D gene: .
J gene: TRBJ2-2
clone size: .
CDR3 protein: CASSVAQGNTGELFF
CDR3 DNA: TGTGCCAGCAGTGTCGCGCAGGGGAACACCGGGGAGCTGTTTTTT

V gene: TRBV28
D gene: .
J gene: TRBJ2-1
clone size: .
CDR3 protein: CASSQTGEQFF
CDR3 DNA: TGTGCCAGCAGTCAGACGGGTGAGCAGTTCTTC

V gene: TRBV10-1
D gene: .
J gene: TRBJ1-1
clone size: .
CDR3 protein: CASSDTGGRNTEAFF
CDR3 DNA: TGCGCCAGCAGTGATACCGGGGGGAGGAACACTGAAGCTTTCTTT

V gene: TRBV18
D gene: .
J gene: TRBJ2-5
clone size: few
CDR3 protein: CASSPLQEQETQYF
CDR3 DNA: TGTGCCAGCTCACCACTACAGGAGCAAGAGACCCAGTACTTC

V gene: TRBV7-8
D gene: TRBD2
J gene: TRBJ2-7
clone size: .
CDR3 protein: CASSSVAGVREQYF
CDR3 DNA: TGTGCCAGCAGCTCCGTAGCGGGAGTTCGCGAGCAGTACTTC

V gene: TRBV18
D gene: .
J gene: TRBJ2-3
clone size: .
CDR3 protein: CASSHGTLSTDTQYF
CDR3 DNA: TGTGCCAGCTCCCACGGGACACTAAGCACAGATACGCAGTATTTT

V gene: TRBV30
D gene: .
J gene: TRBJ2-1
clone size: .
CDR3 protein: CAWSLSINEQFF
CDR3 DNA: TGTGCCTGGAGCCTTAGTATCAATGAGCAGTTCTTC

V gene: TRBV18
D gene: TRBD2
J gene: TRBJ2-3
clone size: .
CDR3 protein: CASSLVAGGPSTDTQYF
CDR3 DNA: TGTGCCAGCTCACTAGTAGCGGGAGGACCCAGCACAGATACGCAGTATTTT

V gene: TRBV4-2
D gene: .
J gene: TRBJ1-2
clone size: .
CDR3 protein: CASSQSPGSNYGYTF
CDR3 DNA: TGTGCCAGCAGCCAGAGTCCAGGTAGTAACTATGGCTACACCTTC

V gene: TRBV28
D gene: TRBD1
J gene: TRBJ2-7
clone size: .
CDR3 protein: CASSSPGDRGYEQYF
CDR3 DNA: TGTGCCAGCAGTTCCCCCGGGGACAGGGGGTACGAGCAGTACTTC

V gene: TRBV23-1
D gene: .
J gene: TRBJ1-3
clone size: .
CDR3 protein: CASSQSPGDVDTIYF
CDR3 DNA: TGCGCCAGCAGTCAATCACCAGGGGATGTGGACACCATATATTTT

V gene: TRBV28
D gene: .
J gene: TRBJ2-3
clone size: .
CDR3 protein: CASSPYPGTTNLLVGTDTQYF
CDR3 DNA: TGTGCCAGCAGTCCCTATCCCGGGACAACGAACCTCCTTGTCGGCACAGATACGCAGTATTTT

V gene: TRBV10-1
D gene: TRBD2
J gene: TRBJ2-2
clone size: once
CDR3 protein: CASSDSGSGTGELFF
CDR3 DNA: TGCGCCAGCAGTGATAGCGGGAGTGGCACCGGGGAGCTGTTTTTT

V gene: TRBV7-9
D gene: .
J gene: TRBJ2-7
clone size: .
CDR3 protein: CSSSLTTGGRDEQYF
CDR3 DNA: TGTTCCAGCAGCTTAACCACCGGGGGGCGAGACGAGCAGTACTTC

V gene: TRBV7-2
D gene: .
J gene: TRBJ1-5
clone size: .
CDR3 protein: CASSPTPLNQPQHF
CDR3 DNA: TGTGCCAGCAGCCCTACTCCCCTAAATCAGCCCCAGCATTTT

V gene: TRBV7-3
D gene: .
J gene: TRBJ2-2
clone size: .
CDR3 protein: CASSPWQGTGELFF
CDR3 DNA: TGTGCCAGCAGCCCCTGGCAGGGCACCGGGGAGCTGTTTTTT

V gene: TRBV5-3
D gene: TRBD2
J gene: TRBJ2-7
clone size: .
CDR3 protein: CARSAGLAPNSYEQYF
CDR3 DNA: TGTGCCAGAAGCGCCGGACTAGCACCCAACTCCTACGAGCAGTACTTC

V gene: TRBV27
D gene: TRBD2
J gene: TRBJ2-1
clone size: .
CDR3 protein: CASSPWTQLAGDNEQFF
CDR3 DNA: TGTGCCAGCAGTCCTTGGACCCAGCTAGCGGGAGACAATGAGCAGTTCTTC

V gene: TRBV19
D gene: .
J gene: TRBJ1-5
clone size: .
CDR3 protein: CASSIGTVDSNQPQHF
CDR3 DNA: TGTGCCAGTAGTATAGGGACAGTAGATAGCAATCAGCCCCAGCATTTT

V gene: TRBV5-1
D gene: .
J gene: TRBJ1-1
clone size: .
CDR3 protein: CASSLAGNTEAFF
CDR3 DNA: TGCGCCAGCAGCTTGGCCGGGAACACTGAAGCTTTCTTT

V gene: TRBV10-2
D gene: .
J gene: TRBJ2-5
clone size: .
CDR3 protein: CASSLERVETQYF
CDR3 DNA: TGCGCCAGCAGCCTCGAGCGGGTGGAGACCCAGTACTTC

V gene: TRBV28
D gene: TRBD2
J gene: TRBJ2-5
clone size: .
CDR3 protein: CASRRGTSGNQETQYF
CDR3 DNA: TGTGCCAGCAGGAGAGGGACTAGCGGGAACCAAGAGACCCAGTACTTC

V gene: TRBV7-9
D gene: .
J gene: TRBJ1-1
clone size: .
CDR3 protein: CASSLVEGGTEAFF
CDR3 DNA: TGTGCCAGCAGCTTAGTGGAGGGAGGCACTGAAGCTTTCTTT